Each of the 7 T cell receptor beta chains below was sequenced from the same sample in a study of T-cell reconstitution after alpha-beta-depleted transplantation in children. A library of TCRbeta sequences, prepared with unique molecular identifiers, was generated. TCRdb analysed the PCR reads with MiXCR anew, one entry per CDR3 protein. The sample has approximately 400,000 distinct CDR3 sequences; approximately 10% are singletons. The sequenced sample was PBMCs from the stem cell graft donor, obtained from the stem cell graft. Every receptor here comes from a human donor who donated a stem cell graft to a child with acute myeloid leukemia.

The J gene is TRBJ2-7, the V gene TRBV12-3 or TRBV12-4; tentative D call: TRBD2 (6 bases). The CDR3 consists of 14 residues. V was cut by 7 bases and J by 6 bases, with 19 bases left in between. CDR3 nucleotide sequence: TGTGCCAGCACTTTGGGACTTACCCGCCTCGAGCAGTACGTC. This gives the protein CASTLGLTRLEQYV.

This clonotype has only a few counts. This chain joins TRBV19 and TRBJ1-2; maybe TRBD1 (5 bases). V lost 6 bases to trimming and J lost 2 bases, with 10 bases between them. The CDR3 covers 13 residues. Germline CDR1 LNHDA, CDR2 SQIVND (reference sequence). For the CDR3, the DNA is TGTGCCAGTAGAATACAGGAGAACTATGGCTACACCTTC. Translated: CASRIQENYGYTF.

The CDR3 is CAWTTEGNTEAFF. As DNA, the CDR3 is TGTGCCTGGACCACCGAGGGGAACACTGAAGCTTTCTTT. The rearrangement uses TRBV30 and TRBJ1-1; D gene ambiguous. Between the trimmed V and J ends, which lost 4 bases and 1 base, there was a span of 10 bases. The CDR3 loop spans 13 amino acids. CDR1 is GTSNPN and CDR2 is SVGIG in the germline V gene (reference sequence).

The sample holds a few counts of this clonotype. The CDR3 region has the DNA TGTGCCAGCAGCCAAGACCCGGGGAGTGGGGGGCCCCAGCATTTT. This gives the protein CASSQDPGSGGPQHF. V usage is TRBV3-1 and J usage is TRBJ1-5, with D possibly being TRBD1 (5 bases). The V end was cut by 0 bases, the J end by 9 bases, with 15 bases between. This CDR3 has 15 amino acids. CDR1 and CDR2 from the germline V gene are LGHDT and YNNKEL (reference sequence).

This clonotype was counted between two and nine times. This chain uses TRBV13 with TRBJ2-3; 12 nucleotides match TRBD2. The V segment lost 5 bases and the J segment 2 bases; nucleotides outside the gene matches: 8. The CDR3 has 17 amino acids. Germline V gene data show CDR1 as PRHDT and CDR2 as FYEKMQ (reference sequence). The CDR3 protein is CASSTRLAGDHTDTQYF. The CDR3, as DNA: TGTGCCAGCAGCACCCGACTAGCGGGGGACCACACAGATACGCAGTATTTT.

This clonotype was recorded many times. V is TRBV20-1 and J is TRBJ1-1; 8 bases align to TRBD1. The CDR3 sequence is 14 residues long. CDR1 and CDR2 (germline): DFQATT, SNEGSKA (reference sequence). After removal of 5 bases from V and 5 bases from J, the junction contained 10 bases not matched to a gene. CDR3 coding DNA: TGCAGTGCTCGATCAAACAGGGGGGGGACTGAAGCTTTCTTT. Amino acids: CSARSNRGGTEAFF.

The J gene is TRBJ2-1, the V gene TRBV12-3 or TRBV12-4; 9 bases align to TRBD2. The CDR3 loop spans 13 amino acids. Losses at the gene ends were 6 bases for V and 8 bases for J; bases not matched to a gene: 5. The CDR3 spells CASRSGRTDEQFF. DNA for the CDR3: TGTGCCAGCAGAAGCGGGAGGACGGATGAGCAGTTCTTC.